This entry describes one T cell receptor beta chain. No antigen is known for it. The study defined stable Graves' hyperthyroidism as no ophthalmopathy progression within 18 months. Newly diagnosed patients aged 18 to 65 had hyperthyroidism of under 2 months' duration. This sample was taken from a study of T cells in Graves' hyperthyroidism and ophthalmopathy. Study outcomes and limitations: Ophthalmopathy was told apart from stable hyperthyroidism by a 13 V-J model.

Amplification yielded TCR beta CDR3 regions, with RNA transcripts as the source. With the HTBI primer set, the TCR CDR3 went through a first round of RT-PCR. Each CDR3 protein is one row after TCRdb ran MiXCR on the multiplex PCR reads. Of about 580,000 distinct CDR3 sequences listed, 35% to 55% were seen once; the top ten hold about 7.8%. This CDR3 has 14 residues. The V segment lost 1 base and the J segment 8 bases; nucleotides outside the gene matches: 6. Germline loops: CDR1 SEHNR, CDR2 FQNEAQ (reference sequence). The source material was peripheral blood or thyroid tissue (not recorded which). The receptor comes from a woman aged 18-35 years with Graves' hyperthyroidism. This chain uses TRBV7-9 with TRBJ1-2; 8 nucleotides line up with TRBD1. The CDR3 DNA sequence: TGTGCCAGCAGCTTAGTGGGGAGACAGGGGGGCTACACCTTC. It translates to CASSLVGRQGGYTF.